A single sample gave rise to the 23 T cell receptor beta chains below, sequenced in a study of T cell changes during pregnancy in multiple sclerosis. The table came from immunoSEQ multiplex PCR; TCRdb's copy has only in-frame clones and leaves some out. The profile shows 30,000 to 35,000 clones, 75% to 90% of them singletons. Sequencing used CD8+ T cells from peripheral blood mononuclear cells, obtained in the second trimester of pregnancy. The receptor set was obtained from a female donor with multiple sclerosis, enrolled in a pregnancy study.

The J gene is TRBJ1-1, the V gene TRBV7-9; possible D gene TRBD1, 5 bases. This CDR3 comprises 16 residues. Trimming took 5 bases from V and 3 from J, leaving 19 bases between them. Germline loops: CDR1 SEHNR, CDR2 FQNEAQ (reference sequence). DNA for the CDR3: TGTGCCAGCAGCGCCCTTAACCAGGGTCGGGACACTGAAGCTTTCTTT. Its protein is CASSALNQGRDTEAFF.

This clone was detected a few times. The chain has TRBV7-9 and TRBJ1-1, with 8 bases identical to TRBD1. The germline gives CDR1 SEHNR, CDR2 FQNEAQ (reference sequence). The ends lost 1 base at V and 4 bases at J; junction bases unmatched: 2. The CDR3 is 14 residues long. CDR3 sequence: CASSLGQGSTEAFF. The CDR3, as DNA: TGTGCCAGCAGCTTAGGACAGGGGAGCACTGAAGCTTTCTTT.

The chain carries TRBV7-3 and TRBJ2-1; 8 nucleotides align to TRBD2. There are 17 residues in the CDR3. V shed 5 bases, J shed 9 bases, and the junction held 18 bases outside the gene matches. Germline V gene lookup returns CDR1 SGHTA and CDR2 FQGTGA. The CDR3 DNA follows: TGTGCCAGCAGCCCCCAGAGCGGGAGAGGTAGTCAGGTTGAGCAGTTCTTC. Protein sequence: CASSPQSGRGSQVEQFF.

The genes are TRBV27 and TRBJ2-1, with TRBD1 identical over 7 bases. CDR1 and CDR2 from the germline V gene are MNHEY and SMNVEV (reference sequence). V gave up 8 bases and J gave up 7 bases; unmatched junction bases: 5. The CDR3 totals 12 residues. The CDR3 DNA reads TGTGCCAGCGGCACAGGGGCGAATGAGCAGTTCTTC. It specifies CASGTGANEQFF.

J is TRBJ1-2 and V is TRBV4-3, with 11 bases lining up with TRBD1. Per the germline V gene, CDR1 is LGHNA and CDR2 is YSLEER. Trimming at V came to 5 bases and at J to 7 bases, leaving 6 bases not matched to a gene. The CDR3 covers 14 residues. CDR3 DNA sequence: TGCGCCAGCAGCGACGGGACAGGGGGTTGTGGCTACACCTTC. The encoded protein is CASSDGTGGCGYTF.

J is TRBJ2-7 and V is TRBV19; 10 positions agree with TRBD1. V dropped 3 bases and J dropped 2; count of bases not matched to a gene: 1. Germline CDR1 reads LNHDA; CDR2 reads SQIVND (reference sequence). The CDR3 sequence is 14 residues long. This CDR3 is CASSIGQGAYEQYF. The CDR3 region has the DNA TGTGCCAGTAGTATCGGACAGGGGGCCTACGAGCAGTACTTC.

The chain combines TRBV4-3 with TRBJ2-2, with 9 nucleotides matching TRBD2. CDR3 length equals 16 residues. Germline V CDR1 and CDR2: LGHNA, YSLEER. Trimming took 4 bases from V and 6 from J; bases not matched to a gene: 9. This chain's CDR3 is CASSLGLASISGELFF. CDR3 coding DNA: TGCGCCAGCAGCCTAGGACTAGCGAGCATCTCCGGGGAGCTGTTTTTT.

The V gene is TRBV29-1, the J gene TRBJ2-1, with 9 bases lining up with TRBD2. The CDR3 is made up of 15 amino acids. Per germline, CDR1 SQVTM and CDR2 ANQGSEA. V lost 6 bases and J lost 6; bases outside the gene matches: 12. DNA of the CDR3: TGCAGCGTATCTAGGCGGGAGGGGGTATTCAATGAGCAGTTCTTC. Translated, it gives CSVSRREGVFNEQFF.

This sequence joins TRBV27 and TRBJ2-7; TRBD2 matches 7 bases. This CDR3 region has 15 residues. The germline CDR1 and CDR2 sequences are MNHEY and SMNVEV (reference sequence). Losses at the gene ends were 1 base for V and 3 bases for J; bases not matched to a gene: 6. Here the CDR3 DNA reads TGTGCCAGCAGTTTATTGCGGGAGAACAGCTACGAGCAGTACTTC. It codes for CASSLLRENSYEQYF.

The chain combines TRBV27 with TRBJ2-7, with 9 positions matching TRBD2. The CDR3 length is 14 residues. In germline, CDR1 is MNHEY, CDR2 SMNVEV (reference sequence). With 6 bases clipped from V and 4 bases from J, the junction kept 7 bases outside the gene matches. CDR3 region: CASRFDSGSYEQYF. The CDR3 coding sequence is TGTGCCAGCAGATTCGATAGCGGGAGTTACGAGCAGTACTTC.

The V and J genes are TRBV11-2 and TRBJ2-7; 11 bases match TRBD2. Germline V gene sequence: CDR1 SGHAT, CDR2 FQNNGV. J lost 3 bases, V lost 5 bases, and 6 bases had no gene match. There are 15 residues in the CDR3. The CDR3 DNA reads TGTGCCAGCAGCGTATCCGGGACTAGCGGCTACGAGCAGTACTTC. Amino acid sequence: CASSVSGTSGYEQYF.

This chain joins TRBV5-4 and TRBJ2-1, with a tentative D call TRBD1 (6 bases). The length of the CDR3 is 14 residues. The germline V gene encodes CDR1 SGHNT and CDR2 YYREEE (reference sequence). V lost 0 bases to trimming and J lost 14 bases, with 18 bases between them. CDR3: CASSLAPLRAGEFF. CDR3 in DNA: TGTGCCAGCAGCTTGGCCCCCCTTAGGGCAGGGGAGTTCTTC.

J is TRBJ1-1 and V is TRBV28, with 11 bases aligning to TRBD1. The germline gives CDR1 MDHEN, CDR2 SYDVKM. The J segment lost 5 bases and the V segment lost 6 bases, leaving 5 bases of the junction unmatched. The CDR3 is 14 amino acids. For the CDR3, the DNA is TGTGCCAGCAGCCATGGGACAGGGGGAACTGAAGCTTTCTTT. Protein sequence: CASSHGTGGTEAFF.

For this clone: At one of its ends the junction is not consistent with the germline gene, which may arise from a read error. This chain uses TRBV9 with TRBJ2-1; 11 bases agree with TRBD2. Germline V gene lookup returns CDR1 SGDLS and CDR2 YYNGEE. CDR3 size: 14 residues. The CDR3 bases are TGTGCCAGCAGCGTGGACGGGCTACTAGCGGGAGTGGTCTTC. Translated: CASSVDGLLAGVVF. Drawing the rest from reference TRBV9 and TRBJ2-1, the complete variable domain is DSGVTQTPKHLITATGQRVTLRCSPRSGDLSVYWYQQSLDQGLQFLIQYYNGEERAKGNILERFSAQQFPDLHSELNLSSLELGDSALYFCASSVDGLLAGVVFGPGTRLTVL.

The V gene is TRBV25-1, the J gene TRBJ2-7; 8 bases are shared with TRBD1. There are 13 residues in the CDR3. From germline, CDR1 is MGHDK and CDR2 SYGVNS. Trimming took 11 bases from V and 6 from J; bases not matched to a gene: 12. The CDR3 spells CAVNQGAGVEQYF. CDR3 in DNA: TGTGCCGTCAACCAGGGGGCTGGCGTCGAGCAGTACTTC.

The V and J genes are TRBV9 and TRBJ2-5, with D perhaps matching TRBD2 (7 bases). The V and J ends lost 0 bases and 4 bases respectively, with 16 bases between them. This CDR3 is built from 16 residues. Per germline, CDR1 SGDLS and CDR2 YYNGEE. CDR3 loop: CASSVVVGGGLETQYF. DNA for the CDR3: TGTGCCAGCAGCGTAGTGGTAGGGGGGGGTTTAGAGACCCAGTACTTC.

The V call is TRBV7-6, the J call TRBJ2-3; tentative D call: TRBD2 (5 bases). The V end lost 5 bases, the J end lost 1 base, and 22 bases lay between the germline ends. Looked up from germline, CDR1 is SGHVS and CDR2 is FNYEAQ. The CDR3 is 18 amino acids. The CDR3 loop reads CASSPLLDGLAGTDTQYF. The CDR3 DNA follows: TGTGCCAGCAGCCCCCTACTAGATGGGCTAGCAGGCACAGATACGCAGTATTTT.

The rearrangement links TRBV4-1 to TRBJ1-1; a weak D match, TRBD1 (5 bases). Deletions cut 1 base from V and 3 bases from J, with 12 bases between. The germline CDR1 and CDR2 sequences are MGHRA and YSYEKL. The CDR3 consists of 15 residues. The CDR3 DNA reads TGCGCCAGCAGCCAAGTTAGCGGGGCGGACACTGAAGCTTTCTTT. Translated, it gives CASSQVSGADTEAFF.

CDR3 DNA sequence: TGTGCCAGCAGCGGCAGAATCAACACAGATACGCAGTATTTT. It is translated as CASSGRINTDTQYF. The chain combines TRBV9 with TRBJ2-3; D not certain. Per germline, CDR1 SGDLS and CDR2 YYNGEE. CDR3 length equals 14 residues. V was clipped by 3 bases and J by 2 bases, with 10 bases between them.

CDR3 residues: CASSFSGASYEQYF. CDR3 bases: TGTGCCAGTAGTTTTAGCGGGGCCTCCTACGAGCAGTACTTC. The rearrangement joins TRBV19 to TRBJ2-7; 8 bases fit TRBD2. The germline V gene encodes CDR1 LNHDA and CDR2 SQIVND (reference sequence). There are 14 residues in the CDR3. V was clipped by 5 bases and J by 0 bases; unmatched bases: 3.

The rearrangement uses TRBV4-1 and TRBJ2-1; TRBD2 matches at 13 bases. J gave up 5 bases and V 6 bases, and 4 bases lay outside the gene matches. This CDR3 comprises 15 residues. In germline, CDR1 is MGHRA, CDR2 YSYEKL. CDR3 nucleotides: TGCGCCAGCAGTCCCGGACTAGCGGGAGACAATGAGCAGTTCTTC. Translation: CASSPGLAGDNEQFF.

The chain couples TRBV9 to TRBJ2-5, with 10 bases aligning to TRBD1. The J call may be in error: the DNA end matches TRBJ2-7 better. Germline CDR1 reads SGDLS; CDR2 reads YYNGEE. The CDR3 extends over 14 amino acids. The chain's CDR3 is CASSPGQGPYEQYF. The CDR3 DNA follows: TGTGCCAGCAGCCCGGGACAGGGGCCGTACGAGCAGTACTTC.

This clone appeared a single time. The chain carries TRBV6-6 and TRBJ1-2, with a weak D call TRBD1 (6 bases). The germline gives CDR1 MNHNY, CDR2 SVGAGI (reference sequence). The CDR3 is 14 amino acids. Trimming stripped 7 bases from V and 2 bases from J, with 14 bases between. CDR3 bases: TGTGCCAGCACCTTACAGGGTTTCAACTATGGCTACACCTTC. Residues: CASTLQGFNYGYTF.